This T cell receptor (beta chain) came from a study of T cell responses to AZD1222 COVID-19 vaccine. Study-level results: CD4 TCRs associated with vaccination spanned spike, dominating at 160-218 and 743-854. Reportedly, nearly half of unique spike TCRs recognized epitopes outside B.1.351/B.1.1.7 mutations. At baseline, just six or seven AZD1222 recipients tested seropositive.

V was trimmed by 1 base and J by 9 bases, leaving 16 bases between them. Germline V gene sequence: CDR1 SGHTA, CDR2 FQGNSA. The CDR3 contains 16 residues. TCRdb's table, derived via immunoSEQ multiplex PCR, lists solely in-frame clones and lacks some. Among around 190,000 clones listed, around nine tenths were seen once. Note on this clone: Its antigen remains unidentified.

This receptor was obtained from an adult who received the AZD1222 COVID-19 vaccine. V and J are TRBV7-2 and TRBJ1-6; TRBD1 is a possible D gene (6 bases). This sample comprised peripheral blood, obtained 28 days after the second AZD1222 dose. The CDR3 DNA follows: TGTGCCAGCAGCTTAGTGACAGGCGGCGACGGTTCACCCCTCCACTTT. It specifies CASSLVTGGDGSPLHF.